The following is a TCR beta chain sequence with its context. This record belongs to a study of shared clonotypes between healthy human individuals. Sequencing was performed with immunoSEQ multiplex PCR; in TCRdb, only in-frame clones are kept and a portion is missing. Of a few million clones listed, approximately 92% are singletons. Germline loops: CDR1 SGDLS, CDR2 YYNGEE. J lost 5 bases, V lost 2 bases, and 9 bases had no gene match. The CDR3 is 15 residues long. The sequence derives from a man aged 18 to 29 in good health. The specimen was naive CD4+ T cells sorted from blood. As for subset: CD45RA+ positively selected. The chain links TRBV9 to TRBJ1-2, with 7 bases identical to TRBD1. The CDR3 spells CASSVRGDSLYGYTF. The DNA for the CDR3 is TGTGCCAGCAGCGTGAGGGGGGACAGCTTATATGGCTACACCTTC.